This T cell receptor beta chain stems from a study of post-analysis software for immune sequencing data. At the level of the study: Recorded disease courses covered relapsing-remitting, secondary progressive and progressive-relapsing multiple sclerosis. Some patients had no subtype annotation.

The TCR beta cDNA libraries carried unique molecular identifiers. Researchers reported 550,000 or so cDNA molecules coming from around 1 to 9.1 million T cells. TCRdb reprocessed the PCR reads via MiXCR and lists one record per CDR3 protein. The profile shows fewer than 600,000 distinct CDR3 sequences, approximately 45% of them singletons. Findings and limits, study-wide: Samples prepared in the same batch strongly co-clustered by F measure. There was significantly lower normalized Chao1 diversity in multiple sclerosis patients than in controls. Patients had higher frequencies than controls of about five TRBV segments, including TRBV5-6, TRBV5-1 and TRBV20-1.

The CDR3 runs to 14 residues. Trimming took 6 bases from V and 0 from J, leaving 8 bases between them. Germline V lookup: CDR1 ENHRY, CDR2 SYGVKD. Regarding this clonotype: Its matching antigen is unknown.

The specimen was blood. This TCR derives from a girl under 18 with multiple sclerosis. The genes are TRBV10-3 and TRBJ1-4; D is possibly TRBD1 (6 bases). The chain's CDR3 is CAIRGGATNEKLFF. The CDR3, as DNA: TGTGCCATCAGAGGGGGTGCAACTAATGAAAAACTGTTTTTT.